Described below is a single T cell receptor (beta chain) sequence and its context. This specimen comes from a study of shared clonotypes between healthy human individuals. Study summary: CD8 memory received one plate per donor, CD8 naive two, CD4 memory three and CD4 naive three.

Profiled with immunoSEQ multiplex PCR; TCRdb holds only in-frame clones, not every one. The data show 600,000 or so clones, 90% to 95% seen once. The germline gives CDR1 MDHEN, CDR2 SYDVKM. CDR3 size: 19 residues. V shed 2 bases and J 4 bases; nucleotides not matched to a gene: 14. Selected positively for CCR7 and CD45RO-negative, naive CD8 cells excluded terminally differentiated effector memory CD45RA+ cells. The source is a woman younger than 45 in good health. The sample taken for sequencing was naive CD8+ T cells sorted from blood. This chain links TRBV28 with TRBJ1-2, with TRBD1 identical over 12 bases. The CDR3 DNA reads TGTGCCAGCAGTTTAGGTCGGGACAGGGGGCGAATAAGGGGCTATGGCTACACCTTC. Its translation: CASSLGRDRGRIRGYGYTF.